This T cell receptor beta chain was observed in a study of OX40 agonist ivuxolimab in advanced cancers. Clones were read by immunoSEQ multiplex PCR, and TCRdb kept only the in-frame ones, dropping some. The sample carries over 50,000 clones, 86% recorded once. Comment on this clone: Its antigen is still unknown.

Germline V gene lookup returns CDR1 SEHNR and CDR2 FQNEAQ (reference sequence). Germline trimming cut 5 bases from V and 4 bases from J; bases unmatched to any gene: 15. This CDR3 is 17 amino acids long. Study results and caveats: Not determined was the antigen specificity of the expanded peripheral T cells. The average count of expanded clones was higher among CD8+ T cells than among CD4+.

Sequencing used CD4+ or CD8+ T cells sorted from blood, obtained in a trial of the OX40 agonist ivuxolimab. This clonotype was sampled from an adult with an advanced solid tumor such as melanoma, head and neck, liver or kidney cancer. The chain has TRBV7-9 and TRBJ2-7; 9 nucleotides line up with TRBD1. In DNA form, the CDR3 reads TGTGCCAGCAGCCCGGGCGCCGGACAGGGGATGGTGTACGAGCAGTACTTC. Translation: CASSPGAGQGMVYEQYF.